This T cell receptor (beta chain) was recovered during a study of vaccination effects on CD4 cells after COVID-19. Regarding this clone: The antigen is unknown.

The CDR3 runs to 13 residues. In germline, CDR1 is MNHEY, CDR2 SVGAGI. V was clipped by 0 bases and J by 4 bases, with 6 bases between them. Culturing for about 10 days preceded CD4+ T cell isolation. The data were produced by immunoSEQ multiplex PCR, yet TCRdb's version contains in-frame clones alone and is incomplete. This table holds around 40,000 clones, roughly two thirds found once. The material was CD4+ T cells from PBMCs cultured without peptide, obtained before COVID-19 vaccination. This sequence originates from a human donor who received a COVID-19 vaccine. This chain connects TRBV6-5 to TRBJ1-2; D is undetermined. The CDR3 nucleotides are TGTGCCAGCAGTTACTCGAACTCCTATGGCTACACCTTC. It yields the protein CASSYSNSYGYTF.